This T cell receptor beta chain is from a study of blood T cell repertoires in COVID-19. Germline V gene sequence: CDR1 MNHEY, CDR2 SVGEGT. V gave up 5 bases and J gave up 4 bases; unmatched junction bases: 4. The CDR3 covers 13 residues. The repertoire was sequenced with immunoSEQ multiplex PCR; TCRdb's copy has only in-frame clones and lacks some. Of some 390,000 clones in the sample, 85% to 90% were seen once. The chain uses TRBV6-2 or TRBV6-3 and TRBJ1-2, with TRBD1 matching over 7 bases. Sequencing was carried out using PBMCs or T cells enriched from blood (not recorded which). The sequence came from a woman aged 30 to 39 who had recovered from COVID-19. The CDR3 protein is CASSRQGSYGYTF. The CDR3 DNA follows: TGTGCCAGCAGTCGACAGGGAAGCTATGGCTACACCTTC.